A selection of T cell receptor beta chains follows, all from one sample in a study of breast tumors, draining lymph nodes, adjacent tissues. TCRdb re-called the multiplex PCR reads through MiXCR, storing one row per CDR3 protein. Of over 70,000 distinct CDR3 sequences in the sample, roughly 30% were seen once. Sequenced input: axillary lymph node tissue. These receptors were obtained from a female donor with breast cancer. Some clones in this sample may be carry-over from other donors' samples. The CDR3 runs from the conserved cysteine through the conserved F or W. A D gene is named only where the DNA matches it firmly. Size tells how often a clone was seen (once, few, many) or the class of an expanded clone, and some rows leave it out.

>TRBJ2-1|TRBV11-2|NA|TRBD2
TGTGCCAGCAGCTTAGAAATGGGGGGGGAAAATGAGCGGTTCTTC
CASSLEMGGENERFF
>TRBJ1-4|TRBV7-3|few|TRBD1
TGTGCCAGCAGCTCCAGGGGACAGGGGGTCAAAAAACTGTTTTTT
CASSSRGQGVKKLFF
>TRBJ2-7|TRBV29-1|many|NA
TGCAGCGTTGCCGGCAGGGTAGGCGAGCAGTACTTC
CSVAGRVGEQYF
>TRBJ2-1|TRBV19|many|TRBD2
TGTGCCAGTAGTACCCTTTCTAGCGGAACCTACAATGAGCAGTTCTTC
CASSTLSSGTYNEQFF
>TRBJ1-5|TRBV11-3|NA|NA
TGTGCCAGCAGCTTAGCAGGGGAGCAGCCCCAGCATTTT
CASSLAGEQPQHF
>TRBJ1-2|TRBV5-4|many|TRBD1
TGTGCCAGCAGCGGGGGGACAGTATTTAACTATGGCTACACCTTC
CASSGGTVFNYGYTF
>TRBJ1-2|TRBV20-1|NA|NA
TGCAGTGCTAGCCCCTGGGGGTTCCTAGCCTACACCTTC
CSASPWGFLAYTF
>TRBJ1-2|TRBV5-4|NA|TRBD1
TGTGCCAGCAGCGGGACAGGGTCTGAGTCACATGGCTACACCTTC
CASSGTGSESHGYTF
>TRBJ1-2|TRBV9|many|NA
TGTGCCAGCAGCGTAGCGGTTCAAGCTAACTATGGCTACACCTTC
CASSVAVQANYGYTF
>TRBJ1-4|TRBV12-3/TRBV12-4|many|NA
TGTGCCAGCAGTTTTTCACGGACACAACTGTTTTTT
CASSFSRTQLFF
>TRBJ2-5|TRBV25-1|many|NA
TGTGCCAGCAGTGTACCCATCGCAGAGACCCAGTACTTC
CASSVPIAETQYF
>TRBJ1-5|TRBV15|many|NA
TGTGCCACCAGCGAAGTGACATTTAGTTACAATCAGCCCCAGCATTTT
CATSEVTFSYNQPQHF
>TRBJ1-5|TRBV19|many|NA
TGTGCCAGTAGTGAGCTCCCGGAGTCGCAGCCCCAGCATTTT
CASSELPESQPQHF
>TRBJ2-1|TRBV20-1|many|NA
TGCAGTGCTAGCTGGGGCCAGGGTGTTGATCTGGGCTTTTCTCAGTTCTTC
CSASWGQGVDLGFSQFF
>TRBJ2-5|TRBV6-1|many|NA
TGTGCCAGCAGTTCGATTTTTTATCAAGAGACCCAGTACTTC
CASSSIFYQETQYF
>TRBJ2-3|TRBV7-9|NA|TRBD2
TGTGCCAGCAGCTTAGGGCTAGCGGGAGGTCCGGAGCAGTATTTT
CASSLGLAGGPEQYF
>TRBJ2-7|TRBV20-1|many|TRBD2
TGCAGTGCCCCGGGACTAGCGGGAGGGAACTACGAGCAGTACTTC
CSAPGLAGGNYEQYF
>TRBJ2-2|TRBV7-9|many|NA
TGTGCCAGCAGCGCCGTCCCCGGGGAGCTGTTTTTT
CASSAVPGELFF
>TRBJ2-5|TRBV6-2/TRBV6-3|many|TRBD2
TGTGCCAGCAGTATGCTAGCGGGAGAGACCCAGTACTTC
CASSMLAGETQYF
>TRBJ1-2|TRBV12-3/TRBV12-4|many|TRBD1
TGTGCCAGCAGTCCAGGGGGGTTTTATGGCTACACCTTC
CASSPGGFYGYTF
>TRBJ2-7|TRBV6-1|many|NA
TGTGCCAGCCTCTCGGTGCAAGGGTACTACGAGCAGTACTTC
CASLSVQGYYEQYF
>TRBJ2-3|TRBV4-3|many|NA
TGCGCCAGCAGCCAAGAAGCCCAGGGTCTTATCACAGATACGCAGTATTTT
CASSQEAQGLITDTQYF
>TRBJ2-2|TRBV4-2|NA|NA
TGTGCTAGCCCCGCGAGGGCCGGGGAGCTGTTTTTT
CASPARAGELFF
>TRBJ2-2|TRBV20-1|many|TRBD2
TGCAGTGCTAGTTCCCTAGCGGGGACCGGGGAGCTGTTTTTT
CSASSLAGTGELFF
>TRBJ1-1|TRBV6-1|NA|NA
TGTGCCAGCAGTGAAACAGGGCGAAACACTGAAGCTTTCTTT
CASSETGRNTEAFF
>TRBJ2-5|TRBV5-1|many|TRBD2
TGCGCCAGCAGCTTGGCGGGAGGGCCCGGATCAGAGACCCAGTACTTC
CASSLAGGPGSETQYF
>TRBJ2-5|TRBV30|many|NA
TGTGCCTGGAGTGTACGGGCGATCCAAGAGACCCAGTACTTC
CAWSVRAIQETQYF
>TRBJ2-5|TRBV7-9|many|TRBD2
TGTGCCAGCAGTCCTTTAACTAGCGGGTCAGAAGAGACCCAGTACTTC
CASSPLTSGSEETQYF
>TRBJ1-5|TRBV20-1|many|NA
TGCAGTGCCCCCACGGGGGGCGCACACCAGCCCCAGCATTTT
CSAPTGGAHQPQHF
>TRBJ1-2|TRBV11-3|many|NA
TGTGCCAGCAGTCTAGAGGGATATGGCTACACCTTC
CASSLEGYGYTF
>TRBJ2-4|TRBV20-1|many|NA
TGCAGTGCTAGTACAGTGAGGGACATTCAGTACTTC
CSASTVRDIQYF
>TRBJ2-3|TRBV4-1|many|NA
TGCGCCAGCAGCCACCTTGGAGGGGGCTCAGATACGCAGTATTTT
CASSHLGGGSDTQYF
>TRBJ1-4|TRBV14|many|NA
TGTGCCAGCAGCCACTGGGAAGGGATTGAAAAACTGTTTTTT
CASSHWEGIEKLFF
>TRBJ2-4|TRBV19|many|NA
TGTGCCAGTAGTATGGAGGTCCTGGCGAACATTCAGTACTTC
CASSMEVLANIQYF
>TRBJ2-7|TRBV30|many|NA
TGTGCCTGGAGTCCGGGGTTCCAGGGCGAGCAGTACTTC
CAWSPGFQGEQYF
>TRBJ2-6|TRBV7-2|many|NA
TGTGCCAGCAAAACTACCGCCGGGGCCAACGTCCTGACTTTC
CASKTTAGANVLTF
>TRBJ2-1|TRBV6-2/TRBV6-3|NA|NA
TGTGCCAGCAGTTACGTGCGGTACCGCGGATACAATGAGCAGTTCTTC
CASSYVRYRGYNEQFF
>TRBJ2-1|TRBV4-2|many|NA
TGTGCCAGCAGCCAAGAACCGTTCTCCTACAATGAGCAGTTCTTC
CASSQEPFSYNEQFF
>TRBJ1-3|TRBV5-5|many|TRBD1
TGTGCCAGCAGCTGGATGACAGGGGCTGGAAACACCATATATTTT
CASSWMTGAGNTIYF
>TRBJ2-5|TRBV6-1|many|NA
TGTGCCAGCTCCAGGGGCCAAGAGACCCAGTACTTC
CASSRGQETQYF
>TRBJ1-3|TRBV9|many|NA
TGTGCCAGCAGCGTCGGGGGCTACGGGGACACCATATATTTT
CASSVGGYGDTIYF
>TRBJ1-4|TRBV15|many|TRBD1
TGTGCCACCAGCCGGGACAGGGGCAACGAAAAACTGTTTTTT
CATSRDRGNEKLFF
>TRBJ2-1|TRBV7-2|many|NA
TGTGCCAGCAGCCGAGGTGCGAGCTCCTACAATGAGCAGTTCTTC
CASSRGASSYNEQFF
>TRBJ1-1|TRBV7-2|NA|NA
TGTGTCAGCAGCTTAGTCCCAGGGGTCACTGAAGCTTTCTTT
CVSSLVPGVTEAFF